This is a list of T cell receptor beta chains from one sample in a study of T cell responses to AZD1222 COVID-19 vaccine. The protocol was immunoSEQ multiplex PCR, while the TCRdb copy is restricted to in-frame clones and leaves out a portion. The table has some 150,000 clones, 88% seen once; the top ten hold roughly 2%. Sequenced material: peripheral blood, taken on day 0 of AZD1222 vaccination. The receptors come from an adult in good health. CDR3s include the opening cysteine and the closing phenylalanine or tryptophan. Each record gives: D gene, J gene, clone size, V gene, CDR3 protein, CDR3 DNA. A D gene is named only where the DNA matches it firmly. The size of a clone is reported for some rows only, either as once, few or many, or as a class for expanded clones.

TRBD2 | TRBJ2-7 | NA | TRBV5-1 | CASSLEGGRGNEQYF | TGCGCCAGCAGCTTGGAGGGCGGGAGAGGAAACGAGCAGTACTTC
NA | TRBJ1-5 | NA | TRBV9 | CASSVQPVGQPQHF | TGTGCCAGCAGCGTACAACCCGTGGGGCAGCCCCAGCATTTT
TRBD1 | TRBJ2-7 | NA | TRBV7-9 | CASQRGQGAYEQYF | TGTGCCAGTCAACGAGGGCAGGGGGCCTACGAGCAGTACTTC
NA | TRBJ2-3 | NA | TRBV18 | CASSTNTDTQYF | TGTGCCAGCTCGACGAACACAGATACGCAGTATTTT
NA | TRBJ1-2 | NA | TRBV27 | CASSWGGGYGYTF | TGTGCCAGCAGTTGGGGGGGCGGGTATGGCTACACCTTC
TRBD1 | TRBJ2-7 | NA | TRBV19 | CASSQGPLGTGVNEQYF | TGTGCCAGTAGTCAAGGTCCCCTCGGGACAGGGGTCAACGAGCAGTACTTC
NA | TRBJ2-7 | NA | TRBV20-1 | CSASSPRGRYEQYF | TGCAGTGCTAGTAGCCCCCGGGGGAGGTACGAGCAGTACTTC
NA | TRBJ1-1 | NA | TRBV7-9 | CANDELMNTEAFF | TGTGCCAACGACGAATTGATGAACACTGAAGCTTTCTTT
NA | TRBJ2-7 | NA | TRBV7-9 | CASSPGAYEQYF | TGTGCCAGCAGCCCCGGGGCCTACGAGCAGTACTTC
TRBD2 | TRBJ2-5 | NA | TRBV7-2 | CASSPGLAGGGIQYF | TGTGCCAGCAGCCCCGGACTAGCGGGGGGGGGAATCCAGTACTTC
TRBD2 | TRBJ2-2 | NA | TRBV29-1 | CSVGPSGNTGELFF | TGCAGCGTTGGTCCTAGCGGTAACACCGGGGAGCTGTTTTTT
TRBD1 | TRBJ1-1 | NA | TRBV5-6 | CASSYRTIAGTVAFF | TGTGCCAGCAGCTACCGAACCATTGCCGGGACAGTCGCTTTCTTT
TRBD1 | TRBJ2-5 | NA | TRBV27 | CASSPQGFGSGTQYF | TGTGCCAGCAGTCCACAGGGGTTTGGGTCCGGGACCCAGTACTTC
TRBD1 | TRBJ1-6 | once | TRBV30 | CAWRVTGVNSPLHF | TGTGCCTGGAGGGTAACAGGGGTTAATTCACCCCTCCACTTT
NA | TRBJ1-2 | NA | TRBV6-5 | CASSSRGIRLDGYTF | TGTGCCAGCAGTTCACGGGGAATCCGCTTGGATGGCTACACCTTC
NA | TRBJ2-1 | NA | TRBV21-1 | CASSKGPPGKYNEQFF | TGTGCCAGCAGCAAAGGTCCTCCAGGGAAGTACAATGAGCAGTTCTTC
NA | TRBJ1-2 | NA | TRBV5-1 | CASSASRGPLGGYTF | TGCGCCAGCAGTGCGTCCAGGGGCCCTCTCGGTGGCTACACCTTC
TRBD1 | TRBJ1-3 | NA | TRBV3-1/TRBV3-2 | CASSQVTGAGNTIYF | TGTGCCAGCAGCCAAGTTACAGGGGCCGGAAACACCATATATTTT
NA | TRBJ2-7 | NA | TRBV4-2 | CASSQGGTPEQYF | TGTGCCAGCAGCCAAGGGGGGACGCCCGAGCAGTACTTC
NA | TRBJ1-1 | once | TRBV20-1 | CSAPIEGRAFF | TGCAGTGCTCCGATCGAGGGACGAGCTTTCTTT